This T cell receptor beta chain is from a study of blood T cell repertoires in COVID-19. Study summary: Material from acute and convalescent COVID-19 was sourced from the United States, Italy and Spain.

The assay was immunoSEQ multiplex PCR, and TCRdb's table has in-frame clones only and misses some. The sample has about 310,000 clones; around 90% are singletons. The receptor was isolated from a man younger than 35 with active or convalescent COVID-19. Specimen: peripheral blood.

The CDR3 is CASSLEEGSETQYF. In nucleotides, the CDR3 is TGTGCCAGCAGCTTAGAAGAGGGTTCGGAGACCCAGTACTTC. The chain is built from TRBV7-8 and TRBJ2-5, with a tentative D call TRBD2 (5 bases). Trimming took 1 base from V and 5 from J, leaving 11 bases between them. Per germline, CDR1 SGHVS and CDR2 FQNEAQ. The CDR3 length is 14 residues.